The rows below give T cell receptor beta chains drawn from one sample of a study of CD8 T cells in ankylosing spondylitis. TCRdb independently ran MiXCR on the 5' RACE reads; one entry per CDR3 protein. The sample consists of fewer than 200,000 distinct CDR3 sequences, roughly 10% of them appearing once. What was sequenced was blood, either unsorted or a sorted T cell fraction (not recorded which). All receptors derive from a female donor with ankylosing spondylitis or in good health (not recorded which). Each CDR3 is given with its conserved first and last residue. The D gene is left open where the match is weak. Where a row states a size, it is once, few, many or the class of an expanded clone; other rows omit it.

>.|TRBJ1-5|.|TRBV12-3/TRBV12-4
CASSLEGMQPQHF
TGTGCCAGCAGTTTGGAGGGAATGCAGCCCCAGCATTTT
>many|TRBJ2-6|TRBD1|TRBV6-5
CASSYGQAGANVLTF
TGTGCCAGCAGTTATGGACAGGCTGGGGCCAACGTCCTGACTTTC
>few|TRBJ2-4|.|TRBV2
CASTEEGRYIQYF
TGTGCCAGCACCGAGGAGGGGAGGTACATTCAGTACTTC
>many|TRBJ2-7|.|TRBV10-3
CAISEARDPFFKQYF
TGTGCCATCAGTGAAGCCCGGGACCCCTTTTTCAAGCAGTACTTC
>few|TRBJ2-1|TRBD2|TRBV6-1
CASTGRITNPYNEQFF
TGTGCCAGCACCGGGAGGATAACGAATCCTTACAATGAGCAGTTCTTC
>many|TRBJ2-2|.|TRBV12-3/TRBV12-4
CASSSVTGELFF
TGTGCCAGCAGTTCGGTCACCGGGGAGCTGTTTTTT
>many|TRBJ2-2|TRBD2|TRBV9
CASSPRPTGLVRTGELFF
TGTGCCAGCAGCCCCCGCCCGACGGGACTAGTACGTACCGGGGAGCTGTTTTTT
>few|TRBJ2-3|TRBD2|TRBV3-1
CASSPTGGGHTDTQYF
TGTGCCAGCAGCCCAACGGGCGGGGGGCACACAGATACGCAGTATTTT
>few|TRBJ2-1|.|TRBV3-1
CASSQKYYNEQFF
TGTGCCAGCAGCCAAAAATACTACAATGAGCAGTTCTTC
>many|TRBJ2-1|.|TRBV4-3
CASSQGPGGSSYNEQFF
TGCGCCAGCAGCCAAGGCCCAGGGGGGAGCTCCTACAATGAGCAGTTCTTC